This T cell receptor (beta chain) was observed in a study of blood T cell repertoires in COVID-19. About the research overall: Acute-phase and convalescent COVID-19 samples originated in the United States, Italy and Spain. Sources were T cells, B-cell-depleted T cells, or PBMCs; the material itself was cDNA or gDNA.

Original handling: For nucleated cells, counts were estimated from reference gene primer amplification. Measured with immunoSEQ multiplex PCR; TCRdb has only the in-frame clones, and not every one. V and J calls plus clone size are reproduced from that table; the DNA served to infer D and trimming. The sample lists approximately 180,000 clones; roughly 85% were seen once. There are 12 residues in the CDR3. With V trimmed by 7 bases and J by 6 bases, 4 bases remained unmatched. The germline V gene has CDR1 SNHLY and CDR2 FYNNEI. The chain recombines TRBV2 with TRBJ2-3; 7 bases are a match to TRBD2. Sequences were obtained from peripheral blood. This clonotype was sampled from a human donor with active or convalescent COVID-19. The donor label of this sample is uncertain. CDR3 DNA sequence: TGTGCCAGCAAGCGGGGAGGGGATACGCAGTATTTT. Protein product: CASKRGGDTQYF. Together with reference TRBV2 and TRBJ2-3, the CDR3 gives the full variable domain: EPEVTQTPSHQVTQMGQEVILRCVPISNHLYFYWYRQILGQKVEFLVSFYNNEISEKSEIFDDQFSVERPDGSNFTLKIRSTKLEDSAMYFCASKRGGDTQYFGPGTRLTVL.